These 3 T cell receptor beta chains originate from one sample sequenced in a study of blood T cell repertoires in COVID-19. Profiling relied on immunoSEQ multiplex PCR, and the TCRdb table lists in-frame clones only, not all of them. Among some 100,000 clones, 85% to 90% were seen once, and the ten largest hold 8.1%. Sequencing was carried out using peripheral blood. Source of these receptors: a woman in her sixties or seventies with acute or convalescent COVID-19.

The V gene is TRBV27, the J gene TRBJ2-5; 8 bases fit TRBD2. V was clipped by 3 bases and J by 4 bases; unmatched bases: 13. The CDR3 is made up of 17 amino acids. CDR1 is MNHEY and CDR2 is SMNVEV in the germline V gene (reference sequence). In nucleotides, the CDR3 is TGTGCCAGCAGTTTTATGGGTGCGGGAGGACCCAGAGAGACCCAGTACTTC. It translates to CASSFMGAGGPRETQYF.

The V gene is TRBV4-1, the J gene TRBJ2-7; TRBD2 matches 10 bases. This CDR3 is built from 16 residues. The germline gives CDR1 MGHRA, CDR2 YSYEKL. V shed 1 base and J 4 bases; nucleotides not matched to a gene: 7. The CDR3 sequence: CASSQAVLAGWYEQYF. CDR3 DNA sequence: TGCGCCAGCAGCCAAGCCGTACTAGCGGGGTGGTACGAGCAGTACTTC.

The chain combines TRBV27 with TRBJ1-2; 7 bases are shared with TRBD1. This CDR3 is built from 14 residues. Trimming removed 3 bases from V and 3 bases from J; junction bases left unmatched: 4. Germline CDR1 and CDR2: MNHEY and SMNVEV (reference sequence). The CDR3 sequence is CASSLRGRYYGYTF. The CDR3 DNA reads as TGTGCCAGCAGTTTGAGGGGGCGCTACTATGGCTACACCTTC.